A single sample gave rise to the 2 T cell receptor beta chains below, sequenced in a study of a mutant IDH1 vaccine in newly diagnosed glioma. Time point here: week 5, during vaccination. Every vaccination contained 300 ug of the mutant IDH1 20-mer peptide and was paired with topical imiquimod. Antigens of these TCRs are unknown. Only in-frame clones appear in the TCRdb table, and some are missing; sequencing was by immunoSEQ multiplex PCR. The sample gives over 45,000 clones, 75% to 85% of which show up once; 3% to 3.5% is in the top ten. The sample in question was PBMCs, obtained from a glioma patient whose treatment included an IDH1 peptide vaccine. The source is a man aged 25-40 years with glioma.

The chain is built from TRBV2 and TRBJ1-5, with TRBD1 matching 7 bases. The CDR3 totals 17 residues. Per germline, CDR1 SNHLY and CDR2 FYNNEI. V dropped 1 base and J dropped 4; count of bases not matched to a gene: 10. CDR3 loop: CASSEGGIGGRNQPQHF. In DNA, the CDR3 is TGTGCCAGCAGTGAAGGGGGTATAGGGGGCCGGAATCAGCCCCAGCATTTT.

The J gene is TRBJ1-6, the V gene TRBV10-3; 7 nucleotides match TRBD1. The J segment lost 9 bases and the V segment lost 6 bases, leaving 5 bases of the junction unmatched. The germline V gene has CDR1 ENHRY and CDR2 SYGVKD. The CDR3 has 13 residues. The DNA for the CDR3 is TGTGCCATCAGCCCGGGACAGCCTTCACCCCTCCACTTT. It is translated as CAISPGQPSPLHF.